These 25 T cell receptor beta chains were all obtained from the same sample, sequenced in a study of T cells in Graves' hyperthyroidism and ophthalmopathy. TCR beta CDR3 sequences were amplified from RNA transcripts. HTBI primers were employed in a first-round RT-PCR of the TCR CDR3. TCRdb redid the calling of the multiplex PCR reads with MiXCR, one entry per CDR3 protein. The sample yields about 530,000 distinct CDR3 sequences, more than 15% seen once. The sample consisted of blood. The receptors were sampled from a young woman with Graves' ophthalmopathy.

The V gene is TRBV5-4, the J gene TRBJ1-4, with 12 bases that match TRBD1. Trimming removed 2 bases from V and 8 bases from J; junction bases left unmatched: 7. Germline V gene data show CDR1 as SGHNT and CDR2 as YYREEE (reference sequence). CDR3 size: 16 residues. CDR3 loop: CASSFRDRGPNEKLFF. The CDR3 DNA is TGTGCCAGCAGCTTTAGGGACAGGGGGCCGAACGAAAAACTGTTTTTT.

The chain joins TRBV28 to TRBJ2-7; D may match TRBD1 or TRBD2 (5 bases each). V dropped 3 bases and J dropped 0 bases, with 9 bases sitting between them. Germline values: CDR1 MDHEN, CDR2 SYDVKM. The CDR3 covers 14 residues. CDR3 sequence reads: CASSFRDPSYEQYF. The CDR3 DNA reads TGTGCCAGCAGTTTTCGGGACCCCTCCTACGAGCAGTACTTC.

The chain carries TRBV12-3 or TRBV12-4 and TRBJ1-1, with D hard to call. CDR3 size: 15 residues. The germline V and J ends were trimmed by 2 bases and 3 bases, with 13 bases remaining between them. The CDR3 loop is CASSLRVLRDTEAFF. The CDR3 nucleotides read TGTGCCAGCAGTTTAAGGGTCCTTAGGGACACTGAAGCTTTCTTT.

This rearrangement joins TRBV28 to TRBJ1-2; no firm D call. There are 10 residues in the CDR3. V was pared by 4 bases and J by 7 bases, with 4 bases between. CDR1 and CDR2 (germline): MDHEN, SYDVKM. CDR3 DNA: TGTGCCAGCAGTTCCAGTGGCTACACCTTC. Translation: CASSSSGYTF.

For this clonotype: A read error may explain this, as a much larger clone is one base away. The chain links TRBV27 to TRBJ2-1, with unresolved D. CDR3 length: 12 amino acids. The germline gives CDR1 MNHEY, CDR2 SMNVEV (reference sequence). The CDR3 nucleotides read TGTGCCAACAGTCATGGGTACAATGAGCAGTTCTTC. Translation gives CANSHGYNEQFF.

This clonotype has a count of ten or more. The V and J genes are TRBV2 and TRBJ1-6; no clear D gene. V lost 3 bases and J 2 bases, leaving 8 bases between the germline ends. CDR1 and CDR2 from the germline V gene are SNHLY and FYNNEI. This CDR3 has 15 residues. For the CDR3, the DNA is TGTGCCAGCAGTGATGCGGGGACCTATAATTCACCCCTCCACTTT. Its translation is CASSDAGTYNSPLHF.

This clonotype was seen repeatedly, ten times or more. This chain joins TRBV12-3 or TRBV12-4 and TRBJ1-4; D is perhaps TRBD1 (6 bases). CDR3 length: 14 amino acids. Trimming left V 7 bases short and J 8 bases short, with 17 bases between. The CDR3 bases are TGTGCCAGCACCCTAGGGGGGGCAGGGGAAAAACTGTTTTTT. Amino acids: CASTLGGAGEKLFF.

This clonotype was found many times. The chain carries TRBV4-1 and TRBJ2-1; D remains unclear. Germline CDR1 reads MGHRA; CDR2 reads YSYEKL. The CDR3 is made up of 14 amino acids. The germline V and J ends were trimmed by 1 base and 4 bases, with 8 bases remaining between them. The CDR3 sequence: CASSQVAIYNEQFF. In DNA, the CDR3 is TGCGCCAGCAGCCAAGTTGCGATATACAATGAGCAGTTCTTC.

CDR3 sequence: CASSEGGNNYGYTF. In nucleotides, the CDR3 is TGTGCCAGCAGTGAAGGTGGGAATAACTATGGCTACACCTTC. The chain is built from TRBV25-1 and TRBJ1-2; no firm D call. The germline CDR1 and CDR2 sequences are MGHDK and SYGVNS. V was cut by 2 bases and J by 1 base, with 8 bases left in between. The CDR3 spans 14 residues.

V is TRBV30 and J is TRBJ1-5; TRBD1 matches at 10 bases. CDR1 and CDR2 (germline): GTSNPN, SVGIG (reference sequence). The trim removed 2 bases at V and 0 bases at J, leaving 16 bases unmatched. The CDR3 sequence is 20 residues long. The CDR3 DNA sequence: TGTGCCTGGAGTCCACATCTTGGGACAGGGGAACCGTATAGCAATCAGCCCCAGCATTTT. Amino acid sequence: CAWSPHLGTGEPYSNQPQHF.

This clonotype was seen a handful of times. V gene TRBV7-3 combines with J gene TRBJ2-1; D unresolved. Germline-derived CDR1 and CDR2 are SGHTA and FQGTGA. The V end lost 5 bases, the J end lost 4 bases, and 12 bases lay between the germline ends. The CDR3 extends over 14 amino acids. The CDR3, as DNA: TGTGCCAGCAGCCCTACGACGGATTACAATGAGCAGTTCTTC. This translates into CASSPTTDYNEQFF.

The table lists this clonotype with a few counts. V usage is TRBV18 and J usage is TRBJ1-2; no reliable D call. Trimming left V 0 bases short and J 2 bases short, with 7 bases between. The germline V gene has CDR1 KGHSH and CDR2 LQKENI. This CDR3 spans 14 amino acids. This CDR3 reads CASSPPSENYGYTF. In DNA form, the CDR3 reads TGTGCCAGCTCACCACCCTCGGAAAACTATGGCTACACCTTC.

This chain links TRBV20-1 with TRBJ2-7; no clear D. Germline CDR1 and CDR2: DFQATT and SNEGSKA (reference sequence). The CDR3 totals 13 residues. V was clipped by 6 bases and J by 5 bases, with 17 bases between them. CDR3 DNA sequence: TGCAGTGCAGCAAAGATCGGTTCGCACGAGCAGTACTTC. Translated, it gives CSAAKIGSHEQYF.

Ten or more counts support this clonotype. This chain links TRBV27 with TRBJ2-1, with 9 bases identical to TRBD2. V lost 0 bases to trimming and J lost 8 bases; unmatched junction nucleotides: 11. Germline assignment: CDR1 MNHEY and CDR2 SMNVEV (reference sequence). The CDR3 loop spans 17 amino acids. The DNA for the CDR3 is TGTGCCAGCAGTTTATCCCGCTGGCGGGGGGGCGTCGATGAGCAGTTCTTC. It is translated as CASSLSRWRGGVDEQFF.

This clonotype showed up many times. V gene TRBV12-3 or TRBV12-4 combines with J gene TRBJ2-1, with D perhaps TRBD2 (6 bases). CDR3 length: 20 amino acids. Trimming removed 7 bases from V and 6 bases from J, with 34 bases in between. CDR3 sequence: CASTIQTGYWRANPLNEQFF. CDR3 bases: TGTGCCAGCACAATACAAACCGGGTATTGGAGGGCGAATCCCCTCAATGAGCAGTTCTTC.

This clonotype was counted a single time. A much larger clone sits a single nucleotide away, making a read error possible. V gene TRBV5-1 combines with J gene TRBJ2-1, with 7 bases matching TRBD2. J was trimmed by 10 bases and V by 1 base; bases with no gene match: 2. In germline, CDR1 is SGHRS, CDR2 YFSETQ. The CDR3 contains 12 residues. Here the CDR3 reads CASSLSREEQFF. The CDR3 region has the DNA TGCGCCAGCAGCTTGTCGCGGGAGGAGCAGTTCTTC.

The rearrangement joins TRBV5-1 to TRBJ1-2, with a weak D call TRBD1 (6 bases). CDR3 length equals 17 residues. Germline V gives CDR1 SGHRS, CDR2 YFSETQ. Trimming left V 3 bases short and J 7 bases short, with 25 bases between. CDR3 sequence reads: CASSYLTGGLVSRGYTF. CDR3 sequence (DNA): TGCGCCAGCAGCTACCTGACCGGGGGCCTAGTAAGTCGTGGCTACACCTTC.

The chain uses TRBV4-2 and TRBJ2-6, with D possibly matching TRBD1 (5 bases). V was trimmed by 7 bases and J by 2 bases, leaving 15 bases between them. The germline V gene has CDR1 LGHNA and CDR2 YNFKEQ. The CDR3 totals 16 residues. The CDR3 region has the DNA TGTGCCAGCACCTCAAGCCAAGGGGCTGGGGCCAACGTCCTGACTTTC. It translates to CASTSSQGAGANVLTF.

This clonotype was seen ten or more times. The rearrangement links TRBV7-3 to TRBJ1-1; a possible D gene is TRBD1 (6 bases). Germline V CDR1 and CDR2: SGHTA, FQGTGA. The CDR3 runs 15 residues. The ends were cut back, 4 bases at V and 6 bases at J, with 18 bases in the middle. The DNA of the CDR3 is TGTGCCAGCAGCTCCCTACAGGGAAACGCGGCTGAAGCTTTCTTT. This sequence encodes CASSSLQGNAAEAFF.

To note about this clonotype: A read error may explain this, as a much larger clone is one base away. The chain joins TRBV18 to TRBJ1-2, with TRBD1 matching 8 bases. Unmatched junction bases numbered 8, after V lost 8 bases and J lost 0 bases. Germline V gene sequence: CDR1 KGHSH, CDR2 LQKENI. CDR3 length equals 15 residues. CDR3 amino acids: CASPEMGQANYGYTF. CDR3 coding DNA: TGTGCCAGCCCCGAGATGGGACAGGCTAACTATGGCTACACCTTC.

This clonotype was recorded at least ten times. J is TRBJ1-5 and V is TRBV7-9; 7 nucleotides match TRBD1. The CDR3 has 17 amino acids. V shed 3 bases, J shed 2 bases, and the junction held 10 bases outside the gene matches. Germline V gives CDR1 SEHNR, CDR2 FQNEAQ (reference sequence). The CDR3 coding sequence is TGTGCCAGCAGCTTGTATGGGGCAGGGGGAGGCAATCAGCCCCAGCATTTT. Protein: CASSLYGAGGGNQPQHF.

The rearrangement uses TRBV6-5 and TRBJ2-7; D not resolved. Trimming removed 1 base at V and 5 bases at J, with 6 bases between. Per germline, CDR1 MNHEY and CDR2 SVGAGI. The CDR3 is made up of 12 amino acids. CDR3 in DNA: TGTGCCAGCAGTTACTACCGTGACGAGCAGTACTTC. It codes for CASSYYRDEQYF.

CDR3 sequence reads: CASSLGWSRDGQETQYF. CDR3 in DNA: TGTGCCAGCAGCCTTGGGTGGAGTAGGGACGGCCAAGAGACCCAGTACTTC. The chain links TRBV5-4 to TRBJ2-5; either TRBD1 or TRBD2 may fit D (5 bases each). Trimming pared 4 bases from V and 1 base from J, leaving 20 bases between. CDR1 and CDR2 (germline): SGHNT, YYREEE (reference sequence). The CDR3 loop spans 17 amino acids.

This clonotype was seen ten or more times. V and J are TRBV19 and TRBJ1-1; no reliable D call. The germline V gene has CDR1 LNHDA and CDR2 SQIVND (reference sequence). V was trimmed by 0 bases and J by 3 bases, leaving 8 bases between them. The CDR3 runs 14 residues. CDR3 sequence (DNA): TGTGCCAGTAGTATAGAGACCTGGGACACTGAAGCTTTCTTT. Residues: CASSIETWDTEAFF.

This clonotype was counted many times. The rearrangement links TRBV20-1 to TRBJ2-7, with no clear D. V lost 7 bases to trimming and J lost 2 bases, with 15 bases between them. Germline V lookup: CDR1 DFQATT, CDR2 SNEGSKA (reference sequence). The CDR3 extends over 13 amino acids. CDR3 sequence (DNA): TGCAGTGTAGGGTCTCATACAGCCTACGAGCAGTACTTC. The encoded protein is CSVGSHTAYEQYF.